Described below is a single T cell receptor (beta chain) sequence and its context. This entry comes from a study of cytomegalovirus exposure and HLA in healthy donors. Researchers ran the PCR with 60 Vbeta and 13 Jbeta primers. Method: immunoSEQ multiplex PCR; TCRdb's copy keeps in-frame clones and lacks some. The sample has about 180,000 clones, 84% seen once. With 5 bases removed from V and 2 bases from J, the gap between germline ends came to 19 bases. This CDR3 has 16 amino acids. Germline V CDR1 and CDR2: LNHNV, YYDKDF (reference sequence). The sample was PBMCs. The source of this sequence is a girl aged 2 to 10 in good health and CMV-seropositive. This rearrangement joins TRBV15 to TRBJ2-7; D is perhaps TRBD2 (5 bases). CDR3 loop: CATSAGTTTRAYEQYF. The CDR3 bases are TGTGCCACCAGCGCGGGCACTACTACACGGGCCTACGAGCAGTACTTC.